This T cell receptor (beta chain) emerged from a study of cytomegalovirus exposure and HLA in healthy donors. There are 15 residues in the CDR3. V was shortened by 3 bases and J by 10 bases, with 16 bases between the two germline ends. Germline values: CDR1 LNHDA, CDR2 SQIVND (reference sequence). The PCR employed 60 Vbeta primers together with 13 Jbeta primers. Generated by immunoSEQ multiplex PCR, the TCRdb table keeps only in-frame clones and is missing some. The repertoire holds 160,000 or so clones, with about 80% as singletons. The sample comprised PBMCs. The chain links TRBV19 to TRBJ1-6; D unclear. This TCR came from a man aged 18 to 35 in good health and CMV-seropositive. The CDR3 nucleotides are TGTGCCAGTAGTATCCAGGTCACGTCGCAGTCACCCCTCCACTTT. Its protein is CASSIQVTSQSPLHF.